A single sample is the source of the 13 T cell receptor beta chains below, sequenced in a study of cytomegalovirus exposure and HLA in healthy donors. The PCR ran on 60 Vbeta and 13 Jbeta primers. Sequenced by immunoSEQ multiplex PCR; TCRdb stores in-frame clones only, minus some. The sample holds some 90,000 clones, roughly 70% seen once. Material: PBMCs. Source of these receptors: a man aged 45 to 65 in good health and CMV-seronegative.

V usage is TRBV5-6 and J usage is TRBJ2-2, with D perhaps matching TRBD1 (6 bases). Trimming took off 1 base at V and 1 base at J, with 17 bases between the two ends. CDR3 length: 18 amino acids. The germline V gene has CDR1 SGHDT and CDR2 YYEEEE. CDR3 coding DNA: TGTGCCAGCAGCTTGTTTAGTTTATGGGACAAGAACACCGGGGAGCTGTTTTTT. This codes for CASSLFSLWDKNTGELFF.

V usage is TRBV6-6 and J usage is TRBJ2-1, with 9 bases matching TRBD2. Germline assignment: CDR1 MNHNY and CDR2 SVGAGI (reference sequence). The J segment lost 4 bases and the V segment lost 8 bases, leaving 6 bases of the junction unmatched. The CDR3 is 14 residues long. The CDR3 region has the DNA TGTGCCAGCGGTCCCCTAGCGGGGTACAATGAGCAGTTCTTC. Protein product: CASGPLAGYNEQFF.

The chain recombines TRBV27 with TRBJ1-1; weak D call: TRBD1 (5 bases). The CDR3 consists of 12 residues. Looked up from germline, CDR1 is MNHEY and CDR2 is SMNVEV (reference sequence). Trimming removed 3 bases at V and 8 bases at J, with 10 bases between. The CDR3 region is CASSFTGGEAFF. In DNA, the CDR3 is TGTGCCAGCAGTTTCACGGGGGGGGAAGCTTTCTTT.

Comments on this clone: Within the sample, other DNA sequences also encode this same CDR3. V gene TRBV18 combines with J gene TRBJ2-1; D is unresolved. CDR3 size: 14 residues. V was trimmed by 3 bases and J by 1 base, leaving 7 bases between them. Germline loops: CDR1 KGHSH, CDR2 LQKENI. The CDR3 spells CASSPPGSYNEQFF. DNA for the CDR3: TGTGCCAGCTCACCTCCCGGGTCCTACAATGAGCAGTTCTTC.

This clone was seen once. The V gene is TRBV29-1, the J gene TRBJ2-2, with 8 bases that match TRBD2. The germline V gene has CDR1 SQVTM and CDR2 ANQGSEA. With V trimmed by 2 bases and J by 2 bases, 1 base remained unmatched. The CDR3 is 14 residues long. DNA for the CDR3: TGCAGCGTTGAAAGCGGGAGCAACACCGGGGAGCTGTTTTTT. It yields the protein CSVESGSNTGELFF.

The gene calls are TRBV19 and TRBJ1-2; TRBD1 is a possible D gene (5 bases). Trimming took off 6 bases at V and 8 bases at J, with 13 bases between the two ends. CDR1 and CDR2 (germline): LNHDA, SQIVND (reference sequence). The CDR3 sequence is 12 residues long. The CDR3 DNA reads TGTGCCAGTAGCAGGGTGTTGGGAGGCTACACCTTC. This sequence encodes CASSRVLGGYTF.

The chain combines TRBV27 with TRBJ2-2; 10 bases match TRBD1. V shed 5 bases, J shed 5 bases, and the junction held 2 bases outside the gene matches. Germline lookup yields CDR1 MNHEY and CDR2 SMNVEV (reference sequence). This CDR3 spans 14 amino acids. The CDR3 DNA reads as TGTGCCAGCAGTGGGACAGGGGTAACCGGGGAGCTGTTTTTT. Translating gives CASSGTGVTGELFF.

V is TRBV27 and J is TRBJ2-7; the match to TRBD2 covers 10 bases. This CDR3 is 18 amino acids long. V trimming: 2 bases; J trimming: 4 bases; junction bases outside the gene matches: 14. The germline CDR1 and CDR2 sequences are MNHEY and SMNVEV (reference sequence). In nucleotides, the CDR3 is TGTGCCAGCAGTTTAACCCTCCGGATGGCTAGCGGGAGTTACGAGCAGTACTTC. Amino acid sequence: CASSLTLRMASGSYEQYF.

This rearrangement joins TRBV18 to TRBJ2-1, with D perhaps matching TRBD2 (5 bases). This CDR3 contains 13 residues. V shed 0 bases and J shed 6 bases, with 6 bases lying between them. The germline CDR1 and CDR2 sequences are KGHSH and LQKENI. The CDR3 loop reads CASSPPAGNEQFF. CDR3 in DNA: TGTGCCAGCTCACCACCGGCGGGCAATGAGCAGTTCTTC.

This chain uses TRBV18 with TRBJ1-3; possibly TRBD1 for D (6 bases). The germline V gene encodes CDR1 KGHSH and CDR2 LQKENI. Trimming cost V 1 base and J 0 bases, with 7 bases left between them. The CDR3 sequence is 15 residues long. Here the CDR3 reads CASSPRDNSGNTIYF. CDR3 nucleotides: TGTGCCAGCTCACCACGGGACAACTCTGGAAACACCATATATTTT.

The chain links TRBV10-1 to TRBJ2-3, with D possibly being TRBD2 (6 bases). This CDR3 is built from 13 residues. Germline V gene sequence: CDR1 WNHNN, CDR2 SYGVQD (reference sequence). With 0 bases removed from V and 7 bases from J, the gap between germline ends came to 8 bases. The CDR3 DNA reads as TGCGCCAGCAGTGAGTCGGGGGGAAATACGCAGTATTTT. It encodes CASSESGGNTQYF.

In the case of this clone: Germline and junction disagree at one end, which may indicate a read error. CDR3 DNA: TGTGCCGGAGCCCGGGGAGAGACCCAATACTTC. It encodes CAGARGETQYF. The chain carries TRBV11-2 and TRBJ2-5, with D perhaps TRBD2 (5 bases). This CDR3 is built from 11 residues. Germline V CDR1 and CDR2: SGHAT, FQNNGV.

The chain has TRBV4-2 and TRBJ2-2, with D perhaps matching TRBD1 (6 bases). Germline-derived CDR1 and CDR2 are LGHNA and YNFKEQ. The CDR3 has 16 amino acids. V was shortened by 1 base and J by 7 bases, with 16 bases between the two germline ends. CDR3 in DNA: TGTGCCAGCAGCCAAGTGGGTCAGGGGTCTATCGGGGAGCTGTTTTTT. Amino acid sequence: CASSQVGQGSIGELFF.